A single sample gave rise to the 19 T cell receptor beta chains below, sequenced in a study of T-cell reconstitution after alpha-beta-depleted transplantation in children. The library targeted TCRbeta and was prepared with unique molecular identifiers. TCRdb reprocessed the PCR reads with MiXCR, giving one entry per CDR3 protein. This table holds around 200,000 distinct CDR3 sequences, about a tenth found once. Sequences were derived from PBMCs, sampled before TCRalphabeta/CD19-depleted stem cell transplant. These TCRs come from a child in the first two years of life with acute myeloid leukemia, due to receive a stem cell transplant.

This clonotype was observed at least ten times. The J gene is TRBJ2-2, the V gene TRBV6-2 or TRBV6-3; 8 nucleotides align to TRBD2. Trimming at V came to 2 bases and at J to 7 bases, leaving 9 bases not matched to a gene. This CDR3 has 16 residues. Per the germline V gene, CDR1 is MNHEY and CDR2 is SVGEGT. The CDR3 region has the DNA TGTGCCAGCAGTTACCCTATAGCGGGATCAAGCGGGGAGCTGTTTTTT. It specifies CASSYPIAGSSGELFF.

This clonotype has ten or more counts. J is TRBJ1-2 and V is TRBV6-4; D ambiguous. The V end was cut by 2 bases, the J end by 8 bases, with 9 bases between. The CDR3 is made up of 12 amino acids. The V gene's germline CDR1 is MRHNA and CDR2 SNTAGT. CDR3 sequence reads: CASSDKGWGYTF. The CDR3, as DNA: TGTGCCAGCAGTGACAAGGGCTGGGGCTACACCTTC.

CDR3: CASTPGTSFYEQYF. CDR3 coding DNA: TGTGCCAGCACCCCCGGGACTAGCTTCTACGAGCAGTACTTC. The chain recombines TRBV7-2 with TRBJ2-7; 9 nucleotides match TRBD2. The V gene end was trimmed by 7 bases and the J gene end by 3 bases; junction bases not matched to a gene: 7. The CDR3 spans 14 residues. Looked up from germline, CDR1 is SGHTA and CDR2 is FQGNSA.

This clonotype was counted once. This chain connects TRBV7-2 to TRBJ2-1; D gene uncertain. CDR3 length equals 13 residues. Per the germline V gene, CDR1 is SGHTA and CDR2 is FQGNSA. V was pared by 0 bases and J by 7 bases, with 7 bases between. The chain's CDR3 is CASSLARQNEQFF. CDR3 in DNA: TGTGCCAGCAGCTTAGCGCGCCAAAATGAGCAGTTCTTC.

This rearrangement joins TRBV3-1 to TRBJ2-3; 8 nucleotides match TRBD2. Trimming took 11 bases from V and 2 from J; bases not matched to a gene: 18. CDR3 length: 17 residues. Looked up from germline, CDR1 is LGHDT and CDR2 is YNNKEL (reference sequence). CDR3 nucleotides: TGTGCCTCCTCCCAAGAGGGGACTAGGGGAGCCACAGATACGCAGTATTTT. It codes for CASSQEGTRGATDTQYF.

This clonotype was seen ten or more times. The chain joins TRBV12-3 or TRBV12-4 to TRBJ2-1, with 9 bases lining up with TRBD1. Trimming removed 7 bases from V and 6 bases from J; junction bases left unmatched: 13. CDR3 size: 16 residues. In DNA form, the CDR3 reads TGTGCCAGCACCCCACGATTGAGACAGGGGGTCAATGAGCAGTTCTTC. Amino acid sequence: CASTPRLRQGVNEQFF.

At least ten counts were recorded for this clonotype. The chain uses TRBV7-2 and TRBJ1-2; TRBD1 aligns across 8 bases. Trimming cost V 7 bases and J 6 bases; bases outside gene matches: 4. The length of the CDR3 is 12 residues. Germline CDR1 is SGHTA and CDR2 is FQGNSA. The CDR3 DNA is TGTGCCAGCACCAGGACAGGGAATGGCTACACCTTC. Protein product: CASTRTGNGYTF.

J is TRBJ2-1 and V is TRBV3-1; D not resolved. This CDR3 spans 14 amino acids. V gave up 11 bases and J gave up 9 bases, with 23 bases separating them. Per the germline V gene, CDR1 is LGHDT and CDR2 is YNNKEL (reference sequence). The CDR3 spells CASTKPARPPEQFF. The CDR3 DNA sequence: TGTGCCTCCACCAAACCGGCAAGGCCCCCTGAGCAGTTCTTC.

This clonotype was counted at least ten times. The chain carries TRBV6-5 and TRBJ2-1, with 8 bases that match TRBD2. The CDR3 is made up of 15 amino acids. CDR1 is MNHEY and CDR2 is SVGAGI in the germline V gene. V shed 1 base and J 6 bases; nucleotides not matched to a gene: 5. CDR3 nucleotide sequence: TGTGCCAGCAGTTACTACAGCGGGAGAGGCAATGAGCAGTTCTTC. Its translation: CASSYYSGRGNEQFF.

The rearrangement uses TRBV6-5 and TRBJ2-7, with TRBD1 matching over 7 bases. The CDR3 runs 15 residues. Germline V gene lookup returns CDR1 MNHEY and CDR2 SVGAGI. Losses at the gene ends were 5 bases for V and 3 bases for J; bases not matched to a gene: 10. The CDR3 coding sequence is TGTGCCAGCAGTCCCCGGACAGGCCATATCTACGAGCAGTACTTC. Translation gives CASSPRTGHIYEQYF.

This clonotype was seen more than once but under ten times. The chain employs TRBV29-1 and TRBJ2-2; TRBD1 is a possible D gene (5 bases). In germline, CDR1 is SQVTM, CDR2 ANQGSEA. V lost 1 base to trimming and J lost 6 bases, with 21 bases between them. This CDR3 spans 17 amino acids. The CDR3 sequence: CSVEVIRPGLIAGELFF. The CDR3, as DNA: TGCAGCGTTGAAGTAATACGACCAGGGTTAATAGCCGGGGAGCTGTTTTTT.

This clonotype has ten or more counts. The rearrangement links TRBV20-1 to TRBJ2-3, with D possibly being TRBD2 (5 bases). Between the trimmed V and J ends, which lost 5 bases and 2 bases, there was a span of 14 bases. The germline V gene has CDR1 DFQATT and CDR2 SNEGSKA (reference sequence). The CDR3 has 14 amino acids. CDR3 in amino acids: CSAHIAYLTDTQYF. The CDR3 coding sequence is TGCAGTGCTCATATAGCGTACCTCACAGATACGCAGTATTTT.

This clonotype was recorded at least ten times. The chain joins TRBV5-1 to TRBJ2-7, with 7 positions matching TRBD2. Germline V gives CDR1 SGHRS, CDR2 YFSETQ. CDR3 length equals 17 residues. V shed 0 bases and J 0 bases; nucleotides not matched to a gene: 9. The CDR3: CASSLGYRDYNSYEQYF. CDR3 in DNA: TGCGCCAGCAGCTTGGGCTACCGGGACTATAACTCCTACGAGCAGTACTTC.

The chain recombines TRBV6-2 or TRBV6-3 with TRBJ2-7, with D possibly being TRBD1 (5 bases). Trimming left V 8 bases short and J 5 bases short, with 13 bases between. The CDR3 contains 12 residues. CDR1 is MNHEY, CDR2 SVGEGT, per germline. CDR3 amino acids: CASGDSFHEQYF. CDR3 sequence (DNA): TGTGCCAGCGGCGACAGTTTCCACGAGCAGTACTTC.

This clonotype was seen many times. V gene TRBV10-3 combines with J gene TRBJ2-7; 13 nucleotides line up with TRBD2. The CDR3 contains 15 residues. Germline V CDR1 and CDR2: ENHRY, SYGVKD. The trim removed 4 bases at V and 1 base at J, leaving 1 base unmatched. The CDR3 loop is CAISAGLAGSYEQYF. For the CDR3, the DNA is TGTGCCATCAGTGCGGGACTAGCGGGATCCTACGAGCAGTACTTC.

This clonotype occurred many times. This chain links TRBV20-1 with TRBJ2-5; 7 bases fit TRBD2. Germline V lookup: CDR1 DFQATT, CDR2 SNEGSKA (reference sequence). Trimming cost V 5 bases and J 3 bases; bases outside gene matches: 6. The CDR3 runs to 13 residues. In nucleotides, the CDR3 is TGCAGTGCTGCGGAAACTAGCGAAGAGACCCAGTACTTC. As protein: CSAAETSEETQYF.

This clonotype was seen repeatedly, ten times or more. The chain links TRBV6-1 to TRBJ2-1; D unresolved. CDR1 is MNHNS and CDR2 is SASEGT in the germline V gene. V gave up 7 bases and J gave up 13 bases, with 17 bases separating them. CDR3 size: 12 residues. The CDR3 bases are TGTGCCAGCACCTCATGGGTCCTAGGTCAGTTCTTC. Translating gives CASTSWVLGQFF.

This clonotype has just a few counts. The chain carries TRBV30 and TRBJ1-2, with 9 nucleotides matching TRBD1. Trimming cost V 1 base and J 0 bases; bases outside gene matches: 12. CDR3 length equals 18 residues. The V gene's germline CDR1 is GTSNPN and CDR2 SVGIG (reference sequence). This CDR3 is CAWSGGTGKVYSNYGYTF. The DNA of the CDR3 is TGTGCCTGGAGTGGGGGGACAGGGAAAGTCTACTCTAACTATGGCTACACCTTC.

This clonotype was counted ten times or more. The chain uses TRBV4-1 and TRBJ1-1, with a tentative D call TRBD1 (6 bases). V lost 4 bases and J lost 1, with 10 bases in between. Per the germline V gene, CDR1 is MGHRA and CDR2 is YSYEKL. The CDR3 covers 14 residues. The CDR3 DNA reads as TGCGCCAGCAGCCTCCCGGACAGGAACACTGAAGCTTTCTTT. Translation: CASSLPDRNTEAFF.